This T cell receptor beta chain originates from a study of blood T cell repertoires in COVID-19 (dated by TCRdb to 2018 to 2021). For context, the study as a whole: Samples covering the acute and convalescent phases of COVID-19 were provided by collaborators in the United States, Italy and Spain. The prospective study material was composed of cDNA or gDNA derived from T cells, B-cell-depleted T cells, or PBMCs. The dataset comprised deeply sampled blood TCRbeta repertoires from subjects exposed to, actively infected with, or recovered from COVID-19. The repertoires were released in a freely available public database meant as a resource for research on the immune response to SARS-CoV-2. The samples were drawn from two sources: the first 160 participants of the ongoing ImmuneRACE study, and some 1,300 subjects contributed by 6 global collaborators. A de-identified subject ID, COVID-19 status, age in years and sex were almost always included in the sample metadata. Where HLA class I and class II types were available, the types were taken from metadata supplied by the sample provider, not from assay-based typing. What the study reported, not specific to this receptor: How much clinical and demographic metadata was included differed by source and by participant, and the metadata was provided uncurated.

Each collaborating institution followed its own protocols to collect whole blood in K2EDTA tubes. Collaborator samples were shipped for TCRbeta analysis as frozen whole blood, isolated PBMCs, or DNA extracted from either sample type. Details on this clone: Its antigen is unknown. No much larger clonotype is one base removed from it; base qualities were not supplied.

The immunoSEQ Assay, a bias-controlled multiplex PCR, was used to amplify TCRbeta CDR3 regions from genomic DNA. Regarding the original processing steps: Within the assay, amplification of reference gene primers was used to estimate how many nucleated cells each sample contained. Sequence reads were collapsed and filtered to measure the absolute abundance of every unique TCRbeta CDR3 rearrangement. Productive Simpson clonality was computed per sample as the square root of Simpson's diversity index over productive rearrangements. The source is immuneACCESS, and TCRdb retained only in-frame sequences with V and J called. Part of the clones is not carried over; for the studies checked, unresolved V genes explain less than half of this, and the remainder is unexplained. The DNA gave D and trimming, while V, J and clone size come from that table. The sample table holds about 63,000 clones, of which around 80% were seen once. The ten largest clones represent less than 15% of the sample.

The CDR3 runs 15 residues from the cysteine to the phenylalanine. Just the 45-base CDR3 DNA is kept, in frame starting at base 1. CDR1 and CDR2 were assigned from the germline V gene as SGHTA and FQGNSA. V and J are trimmed by 2 bases and 4 bases, and the gene matches miss 7 bases of the junction. The sample taken for sequencing was peripheral blood. The rearrangement combines TRBV7-2 with TRBJ2-5; 7 central bases correspond to TRBD1. The clonotype was recovered from a human donor in a cohort sampled during active COVID-19. CDR3 protein: CASSLIRGRGETQYF. The nucleotide sequence reads as follows: TGTGCCAGCAGCTTAATTAGGGGGCGCGGAGAGACCCAGTACTTC.